Shown below are 7 T cell receptor beta chains from a single sample sequenced in a study of blood T cell repertoires in COVID-19. The repertoire was sequenced with immunoSEQ multiplex PCR; TCRdb's copy has only in-frame clones and lacks some. This sample carries over 150,000 clones, around four fifths of them seen once, and the ten largest clones take approximately 2%. The material sequenced was peripheral blood. Receptor source: a woman over 75 with acute or convalescent COVID-19.

The chain joins TRBV28 to TRBJ1-4, with 7 nucleotides matching TRBD1. CDR1 and CDR2 (germline): MDHEN, SYDVKM. Germline trimming cut 5 bases from V and 5 bases from J; bases unmatched to any gene: 11. The CDR3 extends over 16 amino acids. In DNA, the CDR3 is TGTGCCAGCAGTCCCCACCAACAGGGGAAAAATGAAAAACTGTTTTTT. As protein: CASSPHQQGKNEKLFF.

CDR3 coding DNA: TGTGCCAGCAGCGAGTGGACTTATGGCTACACCTTC. Amino acid sequence: CASSEWTYGYTF. The chain joins TRBV6-2 or TRBV6-3 to TRBJ1-2; D is unresolved. CDR3 length: 12 amino acids. V was cut by 6 bases and J by 5 bases, with 10 bases left in between. Germline CDR1 is MNHEY and CDR2 is SVGEGT.

The J gene is TRBJ2-2, the V gene TRBV27; 7 positions match TRBD2. Trimming removed 10 bases from V and 7 bases from J; junction bases left unmatched: 15. Germline V gene data show CDR1 as MNHEY and CDR2 as SMNVEV (reference sequence). This CDR3 has 15 residues. The CDR3 protein is CATAWGGEVVGELFF. CDR3 nucleotide sequence: TGTGCCACCGCATGGGGGGGGGAAGTGGTCGGGGAGCTGTTTTTT.

This sequence joins TRBV5-1 and TRBJ2-7; TRBD2 aligns across 11 bases. This CDR3 comprises 15 residues. Losses at the gene ends were 0 bases for V and 3 bases for J; bases not matched to a gene: 2. CDR1 is SGHRS, CDR2 YFSETQ, per germline. This chain's CDR3 is CASSLGLAGNYEQYF. The CDR3 DNA follows: TGCGCCAGCAGCTTGGGACTAGCGGGAAACTACGAGCAGTACTTC.

V and J are TRBV3-1 (or the pseudogene TRBV3-2) and TRBJ2-7, with TRBD1 as a possible D gene (6 bases). V lost 0 bases to trimming and J lost 6 bases, with 15 bases between them. CDR1 and CDR2 (germline): LGHDT, YNNKEL (reference sequence). The CDR3 consists of 15 residues. The CDR3 sequence is CASSQDGGVYPEQYF. In nucleotides, the CDR3 is TGTGCCAGCAGCCAAGATGGGGGCGTTTACCCCGAGCAGTACTTC.

The V and J genes are TRBV7-9 and TRBJ2-1, with TRBD2 identical over 12 bases. The CDR3 has 19 amino acids. V shed 4 bases, J shed 9 bases, and the junction held 19 bases outside the gene matches. Germline CDR1 reads SEHNR; CDR2 reads FQNEAQ (reference sequence). Here the CDR3 DNA reads TGTGCCAGCAGCTCGTTTGGTCTAGCGGGGGGGCGTAGGCTGGTTGAGCAGTTCTTC. It is translated as CASSSFGLAGGRRLVEQFF.

The CDR3 protein is CASSALGREGSYEQYF. The CDR3 nucleotides read TGTGCCAGCAGTGCCTTGGGTCGGGAGGGTTCCTACGAGCAGTACTTC. The V gene is TRBV6-1, the J gene TRBJ2-7; 8 nucleotides agree with TRBD2. Germline CDR1 MNHNS, CDR2 SASEGT. The CDR3 runs to 16 residues. Trimming removed 4 bases from V and 1 base from J; junction bases left unmatched: 9.